This note documents a single T cell receptor (beta chain) sequence. Its antigen is still unknown. ViraFEST assay sequencing came after antigen-specific CD4+ T cells were expanded with viral peptide pools. Following 10 days of culture, CD4+ T cells were isolated. All vaccine recipients tested negative for nucleocapsid antibodies and had never contracted SARS-CoV-2 infection. On both days 3 and 7, half of the culture medium was replaced with IL-2 medium. TCRdb's table, derived via immunoSEQ multiplex PCR, lists solely in-frame clones and lacks some. The sample includes just under 75,000 clones, roughly 74% of them seen just once. The sample belongs to a study of vaccination effects on CD4 cells after COVID-19. V lost 0 bases and J 1 base, leaving 6 bases between the germline ends. The CDR3 has 14 residues. CDR1 is SGHRS, CDR2 YFSETQ, per germline. General study findings and limits: Clonal contraction was marked in infection- and vaccine-induced clones late after vaccination. Healthy vaccinees' vaccine-induced clones included only 1 of 255 that recognized common cold coronaviruses.

The sequence derives from a human donor who received a COVID-19 vaccine. Material: CD4+ T cells from PBMCs cultured with HCoV-NL63 spike peptides, obtained before COVID-19 vaccination. The V and J genes are TRBV5-1 and TRBJ2-3; D gene uncertain. The CDR3 region has the DNA TGCGCCAGCAGCTTGGTGAAGGGCACAGATACGCAGTATTTT. It yields the protein CASSLVKGTDTQYF.